This T cell receptor (beta chain) was captured by sequencing in a study of cytomegalovirus exposure and HLA in healthy donors. Study-level points and caveats: Across donors, most TCRs were seen rarely, yet some public ones were widespread.

The primer mix had 60 Vbeta and 13 Jbeta primers. Here immunoSEQ multiplex PCR was the method, and the copy in TCRdb shows in-frame clones only, minus some. The table lists about 64,000 clones, approximately 83% of them singletons. The CDR3 contains 16 residues. Germline CDR1 reads SEHNR; CDR2 reads FQNEAQ (reference sequence). The V segment lost 4 bases and the J segment 7 bases; nucleotides outside the gene matches: 9. In regard to this clone: Its cognate antigen is unknown.

The chain recombines TRBV7-9 with TRBJ1-4; TRBD1 aligns across 10 bases. The sequencing sample was made of PBMCs. This sequence was found in a female donor in good health and CMV-seronegative. CDR3 in DNA: TGTGCCAGCAGCTCTATAGACAGGGGGCATGGTGAAAAACTGTTTTTT. This sequence encodes CASSSIDRGHGEKLFF.